This T cell receptor beta chain was retrieved from a study of T cells in Graves' hyperthyroidism and ophthalmopathy. This clonotype appeared many times. Uncontrolled infection, other autoimmune disease, pregnancy or lactation excluded patients. TCR beta CDR3 region amplification was performed from RNA transcripts. HTBI primers drove first-round RT-PCR of the TCR CDR3. TCRdb reprocessed the multiplex PCR reads with MiXCR, giving one entry per CDR3 protein. The data show about 600,000 distinct CDR3 sequences, with around 15% seen just once and around 3.3% held by the top ten. The sequencing sample was made of blood. The clonotype comes from a woman aged 40 to 50 with Graves' ophthalmopathy.

The CDR3 here is CSVVRSVNNEQFF. As DNA, the CDR3 is TGCAGCGTTGTGAGGAGCGTTAACAATGAGCAGTTCTTC. The J gene is TRBJ2-1, the V gene TRBV29-1; D is ambiguous. The CDR3 spans 13 residues. In germline, CDR1 is SQVTM, CDR2 ANQGSEA. Deletions cut 4 bases from V and 5 bases from J, with 12 bases between.